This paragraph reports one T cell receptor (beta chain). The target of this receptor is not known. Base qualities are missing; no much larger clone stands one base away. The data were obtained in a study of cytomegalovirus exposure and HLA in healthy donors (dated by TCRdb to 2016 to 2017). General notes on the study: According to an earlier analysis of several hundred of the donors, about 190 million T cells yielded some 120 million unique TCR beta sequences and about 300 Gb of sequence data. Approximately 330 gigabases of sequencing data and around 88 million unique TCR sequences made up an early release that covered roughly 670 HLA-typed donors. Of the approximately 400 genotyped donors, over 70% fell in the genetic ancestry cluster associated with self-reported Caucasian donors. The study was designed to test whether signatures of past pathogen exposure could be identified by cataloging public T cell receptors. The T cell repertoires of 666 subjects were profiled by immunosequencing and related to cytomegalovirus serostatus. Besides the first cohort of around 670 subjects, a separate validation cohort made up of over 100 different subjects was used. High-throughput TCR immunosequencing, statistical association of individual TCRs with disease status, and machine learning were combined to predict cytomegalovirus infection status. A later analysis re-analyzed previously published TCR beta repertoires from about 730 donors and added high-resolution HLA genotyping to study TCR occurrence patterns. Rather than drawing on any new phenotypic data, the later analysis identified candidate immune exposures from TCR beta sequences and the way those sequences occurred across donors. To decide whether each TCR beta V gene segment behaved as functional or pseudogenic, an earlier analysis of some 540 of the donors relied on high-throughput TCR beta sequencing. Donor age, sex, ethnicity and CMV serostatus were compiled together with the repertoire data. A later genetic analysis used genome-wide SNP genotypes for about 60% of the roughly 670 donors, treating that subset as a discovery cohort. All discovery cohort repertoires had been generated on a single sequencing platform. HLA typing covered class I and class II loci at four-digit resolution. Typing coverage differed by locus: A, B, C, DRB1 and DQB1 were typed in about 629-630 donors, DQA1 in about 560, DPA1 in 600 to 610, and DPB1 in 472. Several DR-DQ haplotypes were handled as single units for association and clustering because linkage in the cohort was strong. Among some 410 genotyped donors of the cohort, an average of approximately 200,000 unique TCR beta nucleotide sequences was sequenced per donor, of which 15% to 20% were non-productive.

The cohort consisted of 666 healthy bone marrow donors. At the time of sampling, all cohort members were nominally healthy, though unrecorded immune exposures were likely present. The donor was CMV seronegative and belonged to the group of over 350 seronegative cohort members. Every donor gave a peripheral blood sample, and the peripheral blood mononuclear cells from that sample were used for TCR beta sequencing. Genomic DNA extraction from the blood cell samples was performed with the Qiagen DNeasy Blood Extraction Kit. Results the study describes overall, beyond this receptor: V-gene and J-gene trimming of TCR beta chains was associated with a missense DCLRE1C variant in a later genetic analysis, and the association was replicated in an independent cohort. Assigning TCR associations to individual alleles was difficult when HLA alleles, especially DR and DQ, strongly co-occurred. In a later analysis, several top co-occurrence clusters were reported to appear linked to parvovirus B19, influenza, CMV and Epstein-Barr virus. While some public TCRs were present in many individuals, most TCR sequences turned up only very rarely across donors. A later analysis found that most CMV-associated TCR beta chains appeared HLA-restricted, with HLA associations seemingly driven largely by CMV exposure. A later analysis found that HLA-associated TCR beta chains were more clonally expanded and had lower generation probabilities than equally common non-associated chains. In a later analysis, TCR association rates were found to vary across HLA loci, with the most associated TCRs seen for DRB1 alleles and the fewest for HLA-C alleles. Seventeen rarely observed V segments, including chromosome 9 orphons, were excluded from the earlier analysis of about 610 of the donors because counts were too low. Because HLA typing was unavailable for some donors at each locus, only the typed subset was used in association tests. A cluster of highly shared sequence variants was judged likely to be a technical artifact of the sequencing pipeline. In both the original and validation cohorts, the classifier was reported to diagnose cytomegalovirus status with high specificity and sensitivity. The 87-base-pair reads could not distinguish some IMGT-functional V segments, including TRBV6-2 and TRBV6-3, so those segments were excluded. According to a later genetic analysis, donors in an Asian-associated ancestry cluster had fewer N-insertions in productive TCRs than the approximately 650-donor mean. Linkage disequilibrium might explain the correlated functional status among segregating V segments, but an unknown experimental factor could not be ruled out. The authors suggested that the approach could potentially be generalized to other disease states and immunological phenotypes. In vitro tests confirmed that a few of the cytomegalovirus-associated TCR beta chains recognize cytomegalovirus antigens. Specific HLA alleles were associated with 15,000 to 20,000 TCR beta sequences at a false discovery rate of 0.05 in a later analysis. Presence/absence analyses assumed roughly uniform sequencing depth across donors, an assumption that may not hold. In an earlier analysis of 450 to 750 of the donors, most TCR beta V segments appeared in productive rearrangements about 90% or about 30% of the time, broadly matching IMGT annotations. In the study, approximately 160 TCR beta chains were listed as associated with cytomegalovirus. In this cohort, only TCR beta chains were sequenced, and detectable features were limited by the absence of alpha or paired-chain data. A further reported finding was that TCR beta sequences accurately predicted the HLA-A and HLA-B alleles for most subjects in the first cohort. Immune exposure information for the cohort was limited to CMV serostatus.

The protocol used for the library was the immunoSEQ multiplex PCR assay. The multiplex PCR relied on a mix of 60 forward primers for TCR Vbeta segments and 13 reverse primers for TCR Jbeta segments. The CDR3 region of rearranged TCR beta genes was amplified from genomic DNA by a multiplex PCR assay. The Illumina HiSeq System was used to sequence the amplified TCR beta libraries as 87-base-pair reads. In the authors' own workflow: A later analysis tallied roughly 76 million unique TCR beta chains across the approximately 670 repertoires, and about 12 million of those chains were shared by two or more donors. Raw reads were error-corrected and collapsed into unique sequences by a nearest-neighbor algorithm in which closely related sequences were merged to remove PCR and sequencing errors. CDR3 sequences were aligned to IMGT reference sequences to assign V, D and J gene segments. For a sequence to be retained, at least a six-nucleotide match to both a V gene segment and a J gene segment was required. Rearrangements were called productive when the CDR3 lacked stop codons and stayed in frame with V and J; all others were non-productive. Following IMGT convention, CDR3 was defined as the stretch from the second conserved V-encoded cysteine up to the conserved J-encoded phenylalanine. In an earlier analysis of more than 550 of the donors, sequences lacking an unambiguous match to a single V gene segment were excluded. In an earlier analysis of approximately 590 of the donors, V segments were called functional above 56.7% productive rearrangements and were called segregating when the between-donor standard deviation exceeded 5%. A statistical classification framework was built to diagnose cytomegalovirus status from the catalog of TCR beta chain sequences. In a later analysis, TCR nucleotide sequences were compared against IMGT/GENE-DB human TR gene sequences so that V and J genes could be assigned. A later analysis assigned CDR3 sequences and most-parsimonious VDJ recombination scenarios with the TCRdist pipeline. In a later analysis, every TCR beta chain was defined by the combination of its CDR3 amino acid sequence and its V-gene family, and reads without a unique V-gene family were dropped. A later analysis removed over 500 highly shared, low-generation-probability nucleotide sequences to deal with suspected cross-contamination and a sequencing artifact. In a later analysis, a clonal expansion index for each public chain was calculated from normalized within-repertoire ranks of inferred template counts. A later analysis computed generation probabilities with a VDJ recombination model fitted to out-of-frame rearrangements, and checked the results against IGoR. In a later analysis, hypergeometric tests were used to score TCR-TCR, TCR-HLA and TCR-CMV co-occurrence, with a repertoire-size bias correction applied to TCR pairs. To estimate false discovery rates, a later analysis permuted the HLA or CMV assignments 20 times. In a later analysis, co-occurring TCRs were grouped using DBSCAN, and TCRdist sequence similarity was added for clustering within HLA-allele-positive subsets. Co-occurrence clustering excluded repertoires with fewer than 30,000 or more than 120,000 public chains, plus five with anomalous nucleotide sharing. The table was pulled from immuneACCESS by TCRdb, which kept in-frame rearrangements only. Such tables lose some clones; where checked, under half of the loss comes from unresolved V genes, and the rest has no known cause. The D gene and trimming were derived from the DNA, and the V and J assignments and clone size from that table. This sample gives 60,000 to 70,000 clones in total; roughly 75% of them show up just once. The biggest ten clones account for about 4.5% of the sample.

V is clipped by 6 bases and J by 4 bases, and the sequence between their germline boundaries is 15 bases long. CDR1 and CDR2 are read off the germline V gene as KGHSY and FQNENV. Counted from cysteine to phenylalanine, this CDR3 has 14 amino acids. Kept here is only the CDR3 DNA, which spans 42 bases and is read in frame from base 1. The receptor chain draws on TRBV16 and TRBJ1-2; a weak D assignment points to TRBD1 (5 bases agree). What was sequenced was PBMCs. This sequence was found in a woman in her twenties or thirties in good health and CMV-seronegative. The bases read TGTGCCAGCAGGCCAGGAGGGGCCCTCTATGGCTACACCTTC. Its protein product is CASRPGGALYGYTF.